Each of the 14 T cell receptor beta chains below was sequenced from the same sample in a study of blood T cell repertoires in COVID-19. Method: immunoSEQ multiplex PCR; TCRdb's copy keeps in-frame clones and lacks some. The sample gives about 140,000 clones, 60% to 80% of which show up once; under 3% is in the top ten. The sequencing input was PBMCs or T cells enriched from blood (not recorded which). These receptors all stem from a woman between 50 and 59 years old who had recovered from COVID-19.

This chain uses TRBV7-9 with TRBJ2-7, with 10 bases that match TRBD2. Germline CDR1 reads SEHNR; CDR2 reads FQNEAQ (reference sequence). The junction had 5 bases not matched to a gene; V was cut back by 3 bases and J by 6 bases. CDR3 size: 14 residues. The CDR3 DNA reads TGTGCCAGCAGCTTTACTAGCGGGGCCGGCGAGCAGTACTTC. Its translation: CASSFTSGAGEQYF.

A single count supports this clone. V gene TRBV7-3 combines with J gene TRBJ2-3; TRBD1 matches at 8 bases. Germline V gene sequence: CDR1 SGHTA, CDR2 FQGTGA. The CDR3 totals 16 residues. After removal of 5 bases from V and 3 bases from J, the junction contained 10 bases not matched to a gene. CDR3 sequence: CASSAYGQGRTDTQYF. CDR3 DNA: TGTGCCAGCAGCGCCTACGGACAGGGCCGAACAGATACGCAGTATTTT.

J is TRBJ1-1 and V is TRBV7-8; weak D call: TRBD1 (6 bases). Germline CDR1 reads SGHVS; CDR2 reads FQNEAQ. This CDR3 has 15 amino acids. Trimming took 5 bases from V and 2 from J, leaving 15 bases between them. CDR3 bases: TGTGCCAGCAGCCTGAGGACAGAAACCAACACTGAAGCTTTCTTT. Translating it yields CASSLRTETNTEAFF.

The chain carries TRBV5-6 and TRBJ1-1; D perhaps matches TRBD1 (6 bases). This CDR3 spans 13 amino acids. Deletions cut 4 bases from V and 7 bases from J, with 14 bases between. CDR1 and CDR2 (germline): SGHDT, YYEEEE. The CDR3 here is CASSPVGASEAFF. In nucleotides, the CDR3 is TGTGCCAGCAGCCCGGTGGGGGCAAGTGAAGCTTTCTTT.

The CDR3 DNA reads TGTGCCAGCAGTGCGGCAGGGGGCTACGAGCAGTACTTC. This gives the protein CASSAAGGYEQYF. V and J are TRBV2 and TRBJ2-7; TRBD1 matches at 7 bases. V was pared by 4 bases and J by 3 bases, with 3 bases of the junction left unmatched. This CDR3 is 13 amino acids long. CDR1 is SNHLY, CDR2 FYNNEI, per germline.

The chain joins TRBV5-1 to TRBJ1-1; D is ambiguous. In germline, CDR1 is SGHRS, CDR2 YFSETQ. Trimming removed 3 bases from V and 1 base from J, with 16 bases in between. This CDR3 has 16 residues. In nucleotides, the CDR3 is TGCGCCAGCAGCTCGGGGAGGCGAATTAGGAACACTGAAGCTTTCTTT. Translation gives CASSSGRRIRNTEAFF.

The J gene is TRBJ1-2, the V gene TRBV7-9, with D tentatively TRBD1 (5 bases). Trimming stripped 5 bases from V and 3 bases from J, with 16 bases between. The CDR3 has 15 residues. Germline V CDR1 and CDR2: SEHNR, FQNEAQ (reference sequence). The CDR3 is CASSDARGYDYGYTF. The CDR3 DNA reads TGTGCCAGCAGCGACGCACGGGGGTACGACTATGGCTACACCTTC.

This clone was observed a single time. The gene calls are TRBV29-1 and TRBJ2-7, with D possibly TRBD2 on 6 matching bases. Trimming removed 6 bases at V and 3 bases at J, with 15 bases between. Germline V gene data show CDR1 as SQVTM and CDR2 as ANQGSEA. The CDR3 is 13 amino acids. The CDR3 protein is CSVTDPGGYEQYF. The CDR3, as DNA: TGCAGCGTGACCGACCCCGGGGGCTACGAGCAGTACTTC.

This clone was observed a single time. The chain joins TRBV27 to TRBJ1-4, with 7 bases lining up with TRBD1. Germline V gene lookup returns CDR1 MNHEY and CDR2 SMNVEV (reference sequence). The trim removed 3 bases at V and 9 bases at J, leaving 7 bases unmatched. The CDR3 runs 14 residues. The CDR3 loop is CASSFLPGQKKLFF. CDR3 in DNA: TGTGCCAGCAGTTTCCTTCCGGGACAGAAAAAACTGTTTTTT.

The V call is TRBV6-5, the J call TRBJ1-2; a possible D gene is TRBD1 (6 bases). Germline V lookup: CDR1 MNHEY, CDR2 SVGAGI. This CDR3 comprises 12 residues. V was pared by 7 bases and J by 4 bases, with 10 bases between. CDR3 in DNA: TGTGCCAGCAAGGACAGTATCTATGGCTACACCTTC. Translation: CASKDSIYGYTF.

This chain connects TRBV7-6 to TRBJ2-5; TRBD2 aligns across 10 bases. The length of the CDR3 is 14 residues. CDR1 SGHVS and CDR2 FNYEAQ come from the germline V gene. After removal of 2 bases from V and 7 bases from J, the junction contained 4 bases not matched to a gene. The CDR3 spells CASSLTSGVGTQYF. CDR3 coding DNA: TGTGCCAGCAGCTTAACTAGCGGGGTGGGGACCCAGTACTTC.

The chain uses TRBV28 and TRBJ1-5; D remains unclear. Trimming removed 7 bases at V and 7 bases at J, with 20 bases between. Germline-derived CDR1 and CDR2 are MDHEN and SYDVKM. The CDR3 extends over 15 amino acids. The CDR3 DNA sequence: TGTGCCAGCAAGGGCGAGCGGGGTGCAGGCCAGCCCCAGCATTTT. This translates into CASKGERGAGQPQHF.

The chain has TRBV28 and TRBJ1-1; 9 bases line up with TRBD1. The CDR3 is 16 residues long. Germline V gene lookup returns CDR1 MDHEN and CDR2 SYDVKM. The V gene end was trimmed by 2 bases and the J gene end by 0 bases; junction bases not matched to a gene: 4. The CDR3 loop is CASSLLTGGLNTEAFF. The CDR3 DNA sequence: TGTGCCAGCAGTTTACTTACAGGGGGCCTGAACACTGAAGCTTTCTTT. The full variable domain, rest sourced from reference TRBV28 and TRBJ1-1, is DVKVTQSSRYLVKRTGEKVFLECVQDMDHENMFWYRQDPGLGLRLIYFSYDVKMKEKGDIPEGYSVSREKKERFSLILESASTNQTSMYLCASSLLTGGLNTEAFFGQGTRLTVV.

The chain joins TRBV5-4 to TRBJ2-3; D is unresolved. V was pared by 3 bases and J by 6 bases, with 14 bases between. Looked up from germline, CDR1 is SGHNT and CDR2 is YYREEE (reference sequence). The length of the CDR3 is 14 residues. The DNA of the CDR3 is TGTGCCAGCAGCTCCCCGGGTCTACGTGATACGCAGTATTTT. It is translated as CASSSPGLRDTQYF.